These T cell receptor beta chains were read from a single sample in a study of beta chain features in type 1 diabetes. Profiling relied on immunoSEQ multiplex PCR, and the TCRdb table lists in-frame clones only, not all of them. The sample includes approximately 400,000 clones, roughly 16% of them seen just once. The sequenced sample was naive CD4+ T cells from blood. The receptors were sampled from a woman aged 18 to 35 in good health. Both conserved end residues are part of each CDR3. The D gene is left open where the match is weak. Clone size is shown for a subset of rows, as once, few, many or a class of expanded clone.

clone_size	d_call	v_call	j_call	cdr3_aa	cdr3_nt
NA	TRBD2	TRBV5-1	TRBJ2-5	CASRTGLAGGPQETQYF	TGCGCCAGCCGAACAGGACTAGCGGGAGGGCCCCAAGAGACCCAGTACTTC
NA	TRBD2	TRBV5-1	TRBJ2-1	CASSFSSGSNNEQFF	TGCGCCAGCAGCTTCTCTAGCGGGAGTAACAATGAGCAGTTCTTC
NA	TRBD2	TRBV10-3	TRBJ2-7	CAISPGLAKYEQYF	TGTGCCATCAGCCCGGGACTAGCGAAGTACGAGCAGTACTTC
NA	TRBD2	TRBV30	TRBJ2-1	CAWSLLLWTSGSSWRNEQFF	TGTGCCTGGAGCCTCCTTCTATGGACTAGCGGGAGTAGTTGGAGAAATGAGCAGTTCTTC
NA	TRBD1	TRBV6-5	TRBJ1-5	CASRTGQGRSQPQHF	TGTGCCAGCAGGACCGGACAGGGTAGGAGTCAGCCCCAGCATTTT
NA	TRBD1	TRBV6-5	TRBJ1-5	CASSYPGQGARQPQHF	TGTGCCAGCAGTTACCCGGGACAGGGGGCTCGGCAGCCCCAGCATTTT
few	TRBD2	TRBV15	TRBJ2-1	CATSRARLAGALSYNEQFF	TGTGCCACCAGCAGAGCAAGACTAGCGGGAGCTCTATCCTACAATGAGCAGTTCTTC
NA	TRBD1	TRBV29-1	TRBJ1-1	CSVAFSGGDGTEAFF	TGCAGCGTCGCTTTCTCAGGGGGCGATGGGACTGAAGCTTTCTTT
NA	TRBD1	TRBV28	TRBJ1-2	CASILPGQGQSGYTF	TGTGCCAGCATCCTTCCGGGACAGGGCCAGAGTGGCTACACCTTC
few	TRBD1	TRBV7-6	TRBJ1-3	CASSFGQGTGNTIYF	TGTGCCAGCAGCTTTGGACAGGGAACTGGAAACACCATATATTTT
NA	NA	TRBV6-5	TRBJ2-3	CASRPHGGTQYF	TGTGCCAGCAGACCTCACGGGGGTACGCAGTATTTT
NA	NA	TRBV2	TRBJ2-2	CASSEPLQDETGELFF	TGTGCCAGCAGTGAACCGTTACAGGACGAAACCGGGGAGCTGTTTTTT
few	TRBD1	TRBV6-6	TRBJ2-5	CASRNVQGAQETQYF	TGTGCCAGCAGGAACGTGCAGGGGGCCCAAGAGACCCAGTACTTC
NA	TRBD2	TRBV6-4	TRBJ2-1	CASSRGLAGFGEQFF	TGTGCCAGCAGTAGGGGACTAGCGGGATTTGGCGAGCAGTTCTTC
NA	NA	TRBV21-1	TRBJ1-2	CASITGEAYSYGYTF	TGTGCCAGCATCACGGGAGAAGCCTATAGCTATGGCTACACCTTC
NA	TRBD1	TRBV18	TRBJ2-4	CASSPDRVAIQYF	TGTGCCAGCTCACCGGACAGGGTGGCCATTCAGTACTTC
NA	NA	TRBV15	TRBJ2-1	CATSRKLAGEQFF	TGTGCCACCAGCCGAAAACTGGCGGGTGAGCAGTTCTTC
NA	NA	TRBV23-1	TRBJ1-1	CASSQEGRTEAFF	TGCGCCAGCAGTCAGGAAGGGAGAACTGAAGCTTTCTTT
few	TRBD2	TRBV7-2	TRBJ2-5	CASSLAGGPPQETQYF	TGTGCCAGCAGCTTAGCGGGAGGGCCACCCCAAGAGACCCAGTACTTC
few	NA	TRBV7-8	TRBJ1-1	CASSLVFRAATFF	TGTGCCAGCAGCTTAGTGTTCAGGGCGGCGACTTTCTTT
NA	NA	TRBV5-1	TRBJ2-1	CASKPETEKQFF	TGCGCCAGCAAACCCGAGACGGAGAAGCAGTTCTTC
few	NA	TRBV7-9	TRBJ1-5	CASSTGTHSNQPQHF	TGTGCCAGCAGCACCGGGACACATAGCAATCAGCCCCAGCATTTT